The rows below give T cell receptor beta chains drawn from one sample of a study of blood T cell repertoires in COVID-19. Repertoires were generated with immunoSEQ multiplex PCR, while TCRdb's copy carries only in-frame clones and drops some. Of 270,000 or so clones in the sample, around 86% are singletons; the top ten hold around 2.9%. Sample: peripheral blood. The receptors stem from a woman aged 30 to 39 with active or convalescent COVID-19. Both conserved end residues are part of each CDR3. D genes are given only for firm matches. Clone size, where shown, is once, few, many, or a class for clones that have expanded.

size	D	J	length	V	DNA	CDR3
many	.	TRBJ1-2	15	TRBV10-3	TGTGCCATCAGTGGTGGACAGTTAGCTAACTATGGCTACACCTTC	CAISGGQLANYGYTF
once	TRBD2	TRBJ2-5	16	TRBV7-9	TGTGCCAGCAGCCCAGGACTAGCGGCTAACCAAGAGACCCAGTACTTC	CASSPGLAANQETQYF
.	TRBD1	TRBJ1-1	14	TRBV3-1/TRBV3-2	TGTGCCAGCAGCGCGCACGACAGGGGCACTGAAGCTTTCTTT	CASSAHDRGTEAFF
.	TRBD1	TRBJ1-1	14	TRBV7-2	TGTGCCAGCAGCTTACGACAGGGGAACACTGAAGCTTTCTTT	CASSLRQGNTEAFF
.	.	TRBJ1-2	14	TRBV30	TGTGCCTGGAGTCTAAGGGGCAACGGATTTGGCTACACCTTC	CAWSLRGNGFGYTF
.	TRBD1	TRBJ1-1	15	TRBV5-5	TGTGCCAGCAGCCCACAGGGGCAAGGGTACACTGAAGCTTTCTTT	CASSPQGQGYTEAFF
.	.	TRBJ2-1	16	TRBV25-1	TGTGCCAGCAGTGACACTAGTGGGAATACCTACAATGAGCAGTTCTTC	CASSDTSGNTYNEQFF
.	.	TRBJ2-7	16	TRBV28	TGTGCCAGCAGTCGAAGTACGGTCGAAAACTCCTACGAGCAGTACTTC	CASSRSTVENSYEQYF
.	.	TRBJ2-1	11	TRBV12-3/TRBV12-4	TGTGCCAGCAGCGAGATAGGGGGGCAGTTCTTC	CASSEIGGQFF
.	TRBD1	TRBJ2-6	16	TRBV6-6	TGTGCCAGCAGTTTAGGGGGCAGCTCTGGGGCCAACGTCCTGACTTTC	CASSLGGSSGANVLTF
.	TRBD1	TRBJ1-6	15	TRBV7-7	TGTGCTAGCAGCCCAGGGGGCTCCTATAATTCACCCCTCCACTTT	CASSPGGSYNSPLHF
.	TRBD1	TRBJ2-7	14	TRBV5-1	TGCGCCAGCAGCCCGGGACAGGGAGTCTACGAGCAGTACTTC	CASSPGQGVYEQYF
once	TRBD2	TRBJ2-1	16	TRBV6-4	TGTGCCAGCAGTGCCGCCGGGACTAGCGGGGGGGAAGAGCAGTTCTTC	CASSAAGTSGGEEQFF
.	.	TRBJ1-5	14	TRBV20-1	TGCAGTGCTAGTCCTCCACAGGGCAATCAGCCCCAGCATTTT	CSASPPQGNQPQHF
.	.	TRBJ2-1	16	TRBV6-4	TGTGCCAGCAGTGACTGGGGGGGCTCATCCCCAAATGAGCAGTTCTTC	CASSDWGGSSPNEQFF
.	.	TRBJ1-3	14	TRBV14	TGTGCCAGCAGCCCACAGTACTCTGGAAACACCATATATTTT	CASSPQYSGNTIYF
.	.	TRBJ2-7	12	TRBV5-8	TGTGCCAGCAGCTTACAAGTCTACGAGCAGTACTTC	CASSLQVYEQYF
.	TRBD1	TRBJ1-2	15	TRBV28	TGTGCCAGCAGTTTCAGGACAGGGGCTAACTATGGCTACACCTTC	CASSFRTGANYGYTF
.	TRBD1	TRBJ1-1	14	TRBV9	TGTGCCAGCAGCGTAGGTCCAGGGGGCGATGAAGCTTTCTTT	CASSVGPGGDEAFF
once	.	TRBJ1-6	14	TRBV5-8	TGTGCCAGCAGCTTAGACGATGGGCGATCACCCCTCCACTTT	CASSLDDGRSPLHF
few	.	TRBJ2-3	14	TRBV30	TGTGCCTGGAAGGGGGACCAACTGGGGGATACGCAGTATTTT	CAWKGDQLGDTQYF
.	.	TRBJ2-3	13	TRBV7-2	TGTGCCAGCAGCTTAGGTTATACAGATACGCAGTATTTT	CASSLGYTDTQYF
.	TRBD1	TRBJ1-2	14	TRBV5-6	TGTGCCAGCAGCTTGGACGGGACAGCATATGGCTACACCTTC	CASSLDGTAYGYTF
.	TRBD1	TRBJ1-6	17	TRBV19	TGTGCCAGTAGTCCCCCGACAGGGGGATCCTATAATTCACCCCTCCACTTT	CASSPPTGGSYNSPLHF
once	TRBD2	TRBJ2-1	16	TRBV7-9	TGTGCCAGCAGCTTAGGGGGACTAGCCATTTCCAATGAGCAGTTCTTC	CASSLGGLAISNEQFF
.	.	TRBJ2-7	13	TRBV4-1	TGCGCCAGCAGCCACAGGGAAGGCTACGAGCAGTACTTC	CASSHREGYEQYF
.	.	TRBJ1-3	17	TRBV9	TGTGCCAGCAGCGAACAACCTTGGGAGAGCTCTGGAAACACCATATATTTT	CASSEQPWESSGNTIYF
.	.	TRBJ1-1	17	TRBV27	TGTGCCAGCAGTATAGACAGGCTCGGGGCGGGGAACACTGAAGCTTTCTTT	CASSIDRLGAGNTEAFF
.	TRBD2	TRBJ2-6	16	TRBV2	TGTGCCAGCACGGGGCTAGCGGGGCAAGGGGCCAACGTCCTGACTTTC	CASTGLAGQGANVLTF
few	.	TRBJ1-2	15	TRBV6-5	TGTGCCAGCAGTCCGCGGGGGACCCTAACCTATGGCTACACCTTC	CASSPRGTLTYGYTF
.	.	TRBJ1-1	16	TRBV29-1	TGCAGCGTTGAAGCGGCACAGGGCTTCATGAACACTGAAGCTTTCTTT	CSVEAAQGFMNTEAFF
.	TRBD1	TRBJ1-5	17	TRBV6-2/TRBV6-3	TGTGCCAGCAGCCTAAACCCGGGACAGGGGGCGTTTCAGCCCCAGCATTTT	CASSLNPGQGAFQPQHF
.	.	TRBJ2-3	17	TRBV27	TGTGCCAGCAGCCTGCAGGTCTGGCAGCAGGGCACAGATACGCAGTATTTT	CASSLQVWQQGTDTQYF
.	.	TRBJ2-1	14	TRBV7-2	TGTGCCAGCAGCTTCAGCGCCGCCTACAATGAGCAGTTCTTC	CASSFSAAYNEQFF
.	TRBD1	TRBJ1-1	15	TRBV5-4	TGTGCCAGCAGCTTTACGGGACAGAGGAACACTGAAGCTTTCTTT	CASSFTGQRNTEAFF
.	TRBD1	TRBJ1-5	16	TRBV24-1	TGTGCCACCAGTGAGGGATCCGGACAGGCAAATCAGCCCCAGCATTTT	CATSEGSGQANQPQHF
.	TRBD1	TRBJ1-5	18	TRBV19	TGTGCCAGTAGTAGCCGGGACAGGGTACACAATAGCAATCAGCCCCAGCATTTT	CASSSRDRVHNSNQPQHF
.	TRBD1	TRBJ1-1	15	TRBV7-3	TGTGCCAGCAGCCGGACAGGAGGAGGGAACACTGAAGCTTTCTTT	CASSRTGGGNTEAFF
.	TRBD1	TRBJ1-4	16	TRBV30	TGTGCCTGGAGTACGACAGGTGGGACAGGGTATGAAAAACTGTTTTTT	CAWSTTGGTGYEKLFF
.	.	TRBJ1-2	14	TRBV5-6	TGTGCCAGCAGCTTGGTTGGGCGGGACTATGGCTACACCTTC	CASSLVGRDYGYTF
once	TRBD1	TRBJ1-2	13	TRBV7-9	TGTGCCAGCGGTACAGGGGTCGGCTATGGCTACACCTTC	CASGTGVGYGYTF
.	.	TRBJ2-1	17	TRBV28	TGTGCCAGCAGTTTATCGGTTTCGCGGAGCTCCTACAATGAGCAGTTCTTC	CASSLSVSRSSYNEQFF
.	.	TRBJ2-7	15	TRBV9	TGTGCCAGCAGCAGGGGCAGGGCCCTCTCCTACGAGCAGTACTTC	CASSRGRALSYEQYF
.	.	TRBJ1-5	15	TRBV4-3	TGCGCCAGCAGCCAAGAAGTAGAAAATGCGGAGCCCCAGCATTTT	CASSQEVENAEPQHF
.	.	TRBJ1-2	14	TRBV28	TGTGCCAGCAGTTCCCCAGGGGAGGGCTATGGCTACACCTTC	CASSSPGEGYGYTF
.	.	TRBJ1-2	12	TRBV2	TGTGCCAGCAGTCTATACGGGAGTGGCTACACCTTC	CASSLYGSGYTF
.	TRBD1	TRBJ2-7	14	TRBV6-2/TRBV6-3	TGTGCCAGCAGTTATGGGCAGGGGGTGGCGGAGCAGTACTTC	CASSYGQGVAEQYF
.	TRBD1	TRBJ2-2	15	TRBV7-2	TGTGCCAGCAGAGTAAACACAGGGGCCCCCGGGGAGCTGTTTTTT	CASRVNTGAPGELFF
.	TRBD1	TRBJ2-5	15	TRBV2	TGTGCCAGCAGTGCGAGTCGGGACAGGGGGCTTTCGCAGTACTTC	CASSASRDRGLSQYF
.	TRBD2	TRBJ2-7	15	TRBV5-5	TGTGCCAGCAGCTTCTTCGGGACTAGCGGGGACGAGCAGTACTTC	CASSFFGTSGDEQYF
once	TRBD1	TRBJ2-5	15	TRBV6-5	TGTGCCAGCAGTTACACAGGGGTCCCCCAAGAGACCCAGTACTTC	CASSYTGVPQETQYF
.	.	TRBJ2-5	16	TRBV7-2	TGTGCCAGCAGCTTGGTCCCCCGGGGGAGCCAAGAGACCCAGTACTTC	CASSLVPRGSQETQYF
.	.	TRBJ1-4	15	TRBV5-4	TGTGCCAGCAGCTTCCAATTGGCAGGGAATGAAAAACTGTTTTTT	CASSFQLAGNEKLFF
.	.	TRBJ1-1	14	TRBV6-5	TGTGCCAGGACGGTCCGGGGATTGAACACTGAAGCTTTCTTT	CARTVRGLNTEAFF